This TCR beta chain was captured in a study of T cell repertoires in cytomegalovirus infection. The CDR3 spans 11 residues. V lost 6 bases, J lost 12 bases, and 12 bases lay in between. TCRdb analysed the reads with MiXCR anew, one entry per CDR3 protein. The table has about 220,000 distinct CDR3 sequences, 35% to 40% seen once. This clonotype has just a few counts. Its antigen remains unknown. The origin of this receptor is a human donor in good health (CMV status not recorded). Some clones in this sample may be carry-over from other donors' samples. The chain joins TRBV12-3 or TRBV12-4 to TRBJ2-1; perhaps TRBD2 as D (7 bases). Sequencing used CD8+ T cells from cultured PBMCs, obtained from culture after CMV antigen stimulation. This chain's CDR3 is CASRGGGAQFF. For the CDR3, the DNA is TGTGCCAGCAGAGGGGGGGGCGCGCAGTTCTTC.